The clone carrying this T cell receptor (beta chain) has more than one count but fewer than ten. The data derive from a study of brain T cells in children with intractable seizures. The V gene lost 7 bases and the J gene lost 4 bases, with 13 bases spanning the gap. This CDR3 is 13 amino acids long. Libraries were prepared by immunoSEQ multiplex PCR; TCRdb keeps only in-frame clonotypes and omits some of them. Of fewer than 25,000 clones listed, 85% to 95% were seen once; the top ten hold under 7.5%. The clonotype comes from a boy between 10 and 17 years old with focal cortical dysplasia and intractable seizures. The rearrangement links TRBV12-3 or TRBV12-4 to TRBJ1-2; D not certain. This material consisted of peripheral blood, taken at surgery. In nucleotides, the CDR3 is TGTGCCAGCAATGTCGGGAGGCTCTATGGCTACACCTTC. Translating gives CASNVGRLYGYTF.